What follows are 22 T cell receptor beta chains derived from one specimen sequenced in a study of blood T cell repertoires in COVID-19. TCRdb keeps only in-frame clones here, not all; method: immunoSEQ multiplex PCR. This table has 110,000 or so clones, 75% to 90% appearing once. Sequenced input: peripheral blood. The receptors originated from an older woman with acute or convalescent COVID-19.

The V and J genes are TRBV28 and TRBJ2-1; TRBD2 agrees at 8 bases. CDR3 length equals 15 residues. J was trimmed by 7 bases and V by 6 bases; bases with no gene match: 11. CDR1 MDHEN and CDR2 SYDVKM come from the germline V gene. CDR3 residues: CASSPGVAGNNEQFF. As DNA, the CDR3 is TGTGCCAGCAGCCCTGGAGTAGCGGGAAATAATGAGCAGTTCTTC.

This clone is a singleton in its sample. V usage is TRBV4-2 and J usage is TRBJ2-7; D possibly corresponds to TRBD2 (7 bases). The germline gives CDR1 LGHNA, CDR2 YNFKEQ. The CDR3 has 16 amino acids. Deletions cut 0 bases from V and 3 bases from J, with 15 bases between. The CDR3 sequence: CASSQDRGAGFYEQYF. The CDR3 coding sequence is TGTGCCAGCAGCCAAGATCGGGGGGCGGGGTTCTACGAGCAGTACTTC.

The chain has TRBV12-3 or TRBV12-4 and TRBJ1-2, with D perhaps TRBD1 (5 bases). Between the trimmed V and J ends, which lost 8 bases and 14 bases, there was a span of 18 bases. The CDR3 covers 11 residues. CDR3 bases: TGTGCCAGCGAGAGCGGGGCGATGACAACCTTC. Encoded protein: CASESGAMTTF.

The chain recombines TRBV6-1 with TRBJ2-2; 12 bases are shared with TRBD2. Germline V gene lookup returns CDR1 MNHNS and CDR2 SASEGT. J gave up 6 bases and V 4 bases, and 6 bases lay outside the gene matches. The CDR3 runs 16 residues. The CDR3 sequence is CASSGLAGGSPGELFF. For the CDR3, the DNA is TGTGCCAGCAGTGGGCTAGCGGGAGGGTCCCCCGGGGAGCTGTTTTTT.

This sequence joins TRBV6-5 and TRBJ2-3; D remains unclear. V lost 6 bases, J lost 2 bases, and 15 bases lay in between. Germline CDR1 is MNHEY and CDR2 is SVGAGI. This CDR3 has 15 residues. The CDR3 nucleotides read TGTGCCAGCAGCCGTGACACCTACTCCACAGATACGCAGTATTTT. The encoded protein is CASSRDTYSTDTQYF.

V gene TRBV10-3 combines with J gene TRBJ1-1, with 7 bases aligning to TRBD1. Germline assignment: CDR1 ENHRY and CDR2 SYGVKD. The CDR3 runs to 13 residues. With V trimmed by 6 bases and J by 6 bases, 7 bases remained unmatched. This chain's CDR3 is CAISQQGQAEAFF. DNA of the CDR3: TGTGCCATCAGCCAACAGGGGCAGGCTGAAGCTTTCTTT.

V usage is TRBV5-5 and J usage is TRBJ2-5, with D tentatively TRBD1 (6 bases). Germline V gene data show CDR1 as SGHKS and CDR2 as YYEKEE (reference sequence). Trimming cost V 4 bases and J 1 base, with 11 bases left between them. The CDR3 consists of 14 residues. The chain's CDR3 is CASSLGQIQETQYF. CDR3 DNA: TGTGCCAGCAGCCTAGGACAGATCCAAGAGACCCAGTACTTC. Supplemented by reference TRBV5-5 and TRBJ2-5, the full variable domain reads DAGVTQSPTHLIKTRGQQVTLRCSPISGHKSVSWYQQVLGQGPQFIFQYYEKEERGRGNFPDRFSARQFPNYSSELNVNALLLGDSALYLCASSLGQIQETQYFGPGTRLLVL.

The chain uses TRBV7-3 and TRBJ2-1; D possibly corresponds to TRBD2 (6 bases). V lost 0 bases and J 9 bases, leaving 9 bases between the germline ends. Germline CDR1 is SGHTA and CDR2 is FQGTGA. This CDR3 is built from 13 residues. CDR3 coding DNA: TGTGCCAGCAGCTTAACAGTGGAGGGTGAGCAGTTCTTC. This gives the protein CASSLTVEGEQFF.

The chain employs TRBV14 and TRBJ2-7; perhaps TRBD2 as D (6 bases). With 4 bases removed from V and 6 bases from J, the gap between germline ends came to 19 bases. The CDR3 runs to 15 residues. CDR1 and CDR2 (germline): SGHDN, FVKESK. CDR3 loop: CASSPVEGYGSEQYF. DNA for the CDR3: TGTGCCAGCAGCCCCGTCGAGGGATACGGGAGCGAGCAGTACTTC.

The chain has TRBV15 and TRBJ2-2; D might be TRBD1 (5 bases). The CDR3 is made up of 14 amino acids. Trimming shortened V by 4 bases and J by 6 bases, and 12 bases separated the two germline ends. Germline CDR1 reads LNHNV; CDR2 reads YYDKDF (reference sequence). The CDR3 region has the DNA TGTGCCACCAGCAACGGAGCGACAGCCGGGGAGCTGTTTTTT. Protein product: CATSNGATAGELFF.

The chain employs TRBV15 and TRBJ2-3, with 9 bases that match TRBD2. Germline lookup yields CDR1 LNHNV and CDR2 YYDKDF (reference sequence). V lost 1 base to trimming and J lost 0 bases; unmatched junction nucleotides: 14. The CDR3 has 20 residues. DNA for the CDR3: TGTGCCACCAGCAGAGGACCTAGCGGGGAAGGGCCCTCTAGCACAGATACGCAGTATTTT. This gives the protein CATSRGPSGEGPSSTDTQYF.

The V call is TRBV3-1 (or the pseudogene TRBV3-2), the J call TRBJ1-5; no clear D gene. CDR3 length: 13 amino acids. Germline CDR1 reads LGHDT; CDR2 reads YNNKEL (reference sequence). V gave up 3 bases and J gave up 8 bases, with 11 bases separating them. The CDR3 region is CASSQGGGEPQHF. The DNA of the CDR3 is TGTGCCAGCAGCCAGGGTGGCGGAGAGCCCCAGCATTTT.

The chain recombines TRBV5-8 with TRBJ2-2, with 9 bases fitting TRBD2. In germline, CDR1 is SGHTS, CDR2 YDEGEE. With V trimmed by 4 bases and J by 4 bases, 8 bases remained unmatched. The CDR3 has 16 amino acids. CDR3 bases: TGTGCCAGCAGCCGTTGGCTAGCGGGATCCACCGGGGAGCTGTTTTTT. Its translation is CASSRWLAGSTGELFF.

The CDR3 DNA is TGTGCCACCAGTGATTGGACTAGCGGGGGAAGAACAGAGACCCAGTACTTC. Its translation: CATSDWTSGGRTETQYF. V usage is TRBV24-1 and J usage is TRBJ2-5, with 13 positions matching TRBD2. CDR3 size: 17 residues. The germline CDR1 and CDR2 sequences are KGHDR and SFDVKD. With V trimmed by 2 bases and J by 4 bases, 6 bases remained unmatched.

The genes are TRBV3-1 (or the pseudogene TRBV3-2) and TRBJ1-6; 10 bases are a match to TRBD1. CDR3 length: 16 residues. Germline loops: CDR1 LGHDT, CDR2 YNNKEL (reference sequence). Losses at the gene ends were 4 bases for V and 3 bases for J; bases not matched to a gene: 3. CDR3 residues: CASSLRTGGYNSPLHF. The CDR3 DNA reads TGTGCCAGCAGCCTCAGGACAGGGGGCTATAATTCACCCCTCCACTTT.

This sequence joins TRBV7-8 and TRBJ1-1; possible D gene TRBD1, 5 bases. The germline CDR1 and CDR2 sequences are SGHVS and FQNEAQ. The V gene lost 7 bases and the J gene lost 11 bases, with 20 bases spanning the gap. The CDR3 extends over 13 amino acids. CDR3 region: CASTGRGQSGAFF. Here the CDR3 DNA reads TGTGCCAGCACCGGGAGGGGCCAATCAGGGGCTTTCTTT.

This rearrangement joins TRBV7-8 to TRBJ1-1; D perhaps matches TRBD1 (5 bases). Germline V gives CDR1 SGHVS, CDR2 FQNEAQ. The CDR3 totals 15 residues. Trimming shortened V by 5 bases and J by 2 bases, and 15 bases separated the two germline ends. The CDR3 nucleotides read TGTGCCAGCAGCCCTAGGGCCAGGGAAAACACTGAAGCTTTCTTT. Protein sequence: CASSPRARENTEAFF.

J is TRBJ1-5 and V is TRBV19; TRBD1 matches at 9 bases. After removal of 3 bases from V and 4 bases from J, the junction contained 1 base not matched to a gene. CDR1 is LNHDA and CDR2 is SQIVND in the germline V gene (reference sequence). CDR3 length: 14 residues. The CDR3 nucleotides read TGTGCCAGTAGTATGGGACAGGGTAATCAGCCCCAGCATTTT. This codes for CASSMGQGNQPQHF.

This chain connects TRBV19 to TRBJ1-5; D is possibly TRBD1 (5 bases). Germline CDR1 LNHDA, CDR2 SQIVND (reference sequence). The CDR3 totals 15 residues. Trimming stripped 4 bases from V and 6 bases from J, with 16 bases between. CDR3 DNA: TGTGCCAGTAGTAGTGGACGAGGAAGGGGTCAGCCCCAGCATTTT. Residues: CASSSGRGRGQPQHF.

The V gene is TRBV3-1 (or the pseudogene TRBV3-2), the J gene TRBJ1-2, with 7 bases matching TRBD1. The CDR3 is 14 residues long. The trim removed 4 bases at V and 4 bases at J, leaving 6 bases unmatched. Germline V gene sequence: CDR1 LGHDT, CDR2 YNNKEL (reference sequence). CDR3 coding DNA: TGTGCCAGCAGCCCTGGGACAGTCTCCTATGGCTACACCTTC. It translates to CASSPGTVSYGYTF.

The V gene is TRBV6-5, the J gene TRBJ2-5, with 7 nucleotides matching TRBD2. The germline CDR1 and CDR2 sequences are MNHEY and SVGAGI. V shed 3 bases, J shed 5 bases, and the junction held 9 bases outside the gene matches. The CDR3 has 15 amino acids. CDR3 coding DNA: TGTGCCAGCAGTTATCAGGGAGGGTCAGCTGAGACCCAGTACTTC. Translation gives CASSYQGGSAETQYF.

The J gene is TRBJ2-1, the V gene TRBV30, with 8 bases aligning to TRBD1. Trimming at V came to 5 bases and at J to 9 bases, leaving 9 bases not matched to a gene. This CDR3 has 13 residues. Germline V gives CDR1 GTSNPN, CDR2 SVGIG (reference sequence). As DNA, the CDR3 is TGTGCCTGGGCGGACAGGGTACACAGTGAGCAGTTCTTC. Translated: CAWADRVHSEQFF.